Presented here are 16 T cell receptor beta chains from one specimen sequenced in a study of T cells in Graves' hyperthyroidism and ophthalmopathy. From RNA transcripts, TCR beta CDR3 regions were amplified. With the HTBI primer set, the TCR CDR3 went through a first round of RT-PCR. TCRdb independently ran MiXCR on the multiplex PCR reads; one entry per CDR3 protein. The table records hundreds of thousands of distinct CDR3 sequences, roughly 15% of them present only once. Sequencing was performed on blood. The source is a woman in her twenties or thirties with Graves' hyperthyroidism.

This clonotype was observed at least ten times. This chain joins TRBV18 and TRBJ2-7, with TRBD2 matching over 10 bases. The CDR3 has 13 residues. Germline assignment: CDR1 KGHSH and CDR2 LQKENI. V gave up 6 bases and J gave up 6 bases; unmatched junction bases: 5. CDR3: CASSPGTSVEQYF. The CDR3 DNA follows: TGTGCCAGCTCTCCCGGGACTAGCGTCGAGCAGTACTTC.

This clonotype was observed at least ten times. A read error is possible here, since a much larger clone lies one base away. V is TRBV6-2 or TRBV6-3 and J is TRBJ2-7; D is undetermined. The CDR3 has 11 amino acids. CDR1 MNHEY and CDR2 SVGEGT come from the germline V gene. The V end lost 7 bases, the J end lost 0 bases, and 4 bases lay between the germline ends. Here the CDR3 DNA reads TGTGCCAGCACCGCCTCCTACGAGCAGTACTTC. Translated: CASTASYEQYF.

This clonotype was observed a handful of times. The J gene is TRBJ2-1, the V gene TRBV18, with TRBD2 identical over 11 bases. The CDR3 loop spans 16 amino acids. CDR1 KGHSH and CDR2 LQKENI come from the germline V gene. The junction had 7 bases not matched to a gene; V was cut back by 3 bases and J by 6 bases. The CDR3 protein is CASSPPLAGGGNEQFF. In DNA form, the CDR3 reads TGTGCCAGCTCACCCCCCCTAGCGGGAGGTGGCAATGAGCAGTTCTTC.

The chain has TRBV6-2 or TRBV6-3 and TRBJ1-5; possible D gene TRBD1, 5 bases. V lost 10 bases, J lost 3 bases, and 13 bases lay in between. The germline CDR1 and CDR2 sequences are MNHEY and SVGEGT. This CDR3 has 13 residues. The CDR3 nucleotides read TGTGCCACCCGAACAGGCCACAATCAGCCCCAGCATTTT. Translating gives CATRTGHNQPQHF.

In its sample, this clonotype was seen many times. CDR3 bases: TGCGCCAGCAGCTTGTCGGGGGTGACCGACACTGAAGCTTTCTTT. This translates into CASSLSGVTDTEAFF. The chain joins TRBV5-1 to TRBJ1-1; TRBD1 might be the D (5 bases). V lost 1 base to trimming and J lost 3 bases, with 13 bases between them. In germline, CDR1 is SGHRS, CDR2 YFSETQ. The CDR3 sequence is 15 residues long.

This clonotype was found a few times. A read error is likely, as this CDR3 ends without the conserved phenylalanine or tryptophan. V usage is TRBV10-3 and J usage is TRBJ2-7; possible D gene TRBD2, 6 bases. This CDR3 has 14 residues. Germline assignment: CDR1 ENHRY and CDR2 SYGVKD. The ends were cut back, 2 bases at V and 6 bases at J, with 14 bases in the middle. This CDR3 reads CAISEGGSFLEQYL. The CDR3 bases are TGTGCCATCAGTGAGGGAGGGAGTTTTCTCGAGCAGTACCTC.

This clonotype was counted a few times. The rearrangement joins TRBV10-3 to TRBJ1-1; possible D gene TRBD1, 6 bases. Trimming stripped 10 bases from V and 4 bases from J, with 22 bases between. Germline assignment: CDR1 ENHRY and CDR2 SYGVKD. This CDR3 comprises 15 residues. The CDR3 here is CATRGGGINGTEAFF. The CDR3 DNA is TGTGCCACCCGGGGAGGGGGGATAAACGGCACTGAAGCTTTCTTT.

In this sample, this clonotype turned up many times. The J gene is TRBJ2-1, the V gene TRBV28; 9 bases align to TRBD2. CDR1 is MDHEN, CDR2 SYDVKM, per germline. This CDR3 region has 13 residues. Unmatched junction bases numbered 7, after V lost 10 bases and J lost 6 bases. CDR3 nucleotides: TGTGCCATCCGGGGACTAGCCTTCAATGAGCAGTTCTTC. This translates into CAIRGLAFNEQFF.

The CDR3 DNA is TGTGCCGCGGGGGGGGGGCCCCCCGGGACACTAGGCATTACCTACGAGCAGTACTTC. Residues: CAAGGGPPGTLGITYEQYF. The rearrangement links TRBV28 to TRBJ2-7; TRBD2 matches at 9 bases. The CDR3 has 19 residues. Germline V gene data show CDR1 as MDHEN and CDR2 as SYDVKM. V lost 11 bases and J lost 2; bases outside the gene matches: 25. The variable domain in full, with the rest retrieved from reference TRBV28 and TRBJ2-7, is DVKVTQSSRYLVKRTGEKVFLECVQDMDHENMFWYRQDPGLGLRLIYFSYDVKMKEKGDIPEGYSVSREKKERFSLILESASTNQTSMYLCAAGGGPPGTLGITYEQYFGPGTRLTVT.

The V gene is TRBV20-1, the J gene TRBJ2-3; D unclear. CDR1 and CDR2 from the germline V gene are DFQATT and SNEGSKA (reference sequence). This CDR3 comprises 12 residues. The CDR3 DNA reads as TGCAGCATGTCTACTAGCACAGATACGCAGTATTTT. The encoded protein is CSMSTSTDTQYF.

There are many counts of this clonotype. The V and J genes are TRBV6-2 or TRBV6-3 and TRBJ2-3; 7 bases agree with TRBD2. Per the germline V gene, CDR1 is MNHEY and CDR2 is SVGEGT. The trim removed 0 bases at V and 3 bases at J, leaving 6 bases unmatched. The CDR3 length is 16 residues. The CDR3 bases are TGTGCCAGCAGTTACTCGATTCCGGGAGGTACAGATACGCAGTATTTT. Protein sequence: CASSYSIPGGTDTQYF.

This clonotype has more than one count but fewer than ten. J is TRBJ1-6 and V is TRBV7-9; D is unresolved. The V gene's germline CDR1 is SEHNR and CDR2 FQNEAQ (reference sequence). Trimming left V 7 bases short and J 12 bases short, with 16 bases between. The CDR3 is 13 amino acids. The CDR3 coding sequence is TGTGCCAGCAACCCTTTTTTCGGTGGACCCCTCCACTTT. Its protein product is CASNPFFGGPLHF.

This clonotype was counted many times. The gene calls are TRBV3-1 and TRBJ1-5, with D unclear. The CDR3 covers 15 residues. Germline CDR1 and CDR2: LGHDT and YNNKEL (reference sequence). Trimming removed 1 base at V and 4 bases at J, with 11 bases between. Here the CDR3 DNA reads TGTGCCAGCAGCCAAGGGATGGACCATAATCAGCCCCAGCATTTT. This gives the protein CASSQGMDHNQPQHF.

This clonotype has at least ten counts. The gene calls are TRBV7-8 and TRBJ2-7; 10 bases map to TRBD2. Trimming at V came to 5 bases and at J to 2 bases, leaving 6 bases not matched to a gene. CDR1 and CDR2 (germline): SGHVS, FQNEAQ. This CDR3 spans 15 amino acids. CDR3 sequence: CASSGSSGRAYEQYF. The CDR3, as DNA: TGTGCCAGCAGCGGATCTAGCGGGAGAGCCTACGAGCAGTACTTC.

This clonotype was picked up many times. The rearrangement links TRBV15 to TRBJ2-1; 15 bases agree with TRBD2. CDR3 size: 18 residues. Per the germline V gene, CDR1 is LNHNV and CDR2 is YYDKDF (reference sequence). V lost 0 bases and J lost 7; bases outside the gene matches: 7. In DNA, the CDR3 is TGTGCCACCAGCAGAGATAGAGCCGGGACTAGCGGGAGGAATGAGCAGTTCTTC. Translated: CATSRDRAGTSGRNEQFF.

The CDR3 loop reads CASSPIAGLADVYEQYF. The CDR3 DNA is TGTGCCAGCAGCCCCATCGCCGGACTAGCGGATGTTTACGAGCAGTACTTC. This chain uses TRBV11-2 with TRBJ2-7, with TRBD2 matching over 10 bases. This CDR3 is 17 amino acids long. From germline, CDR1 is SGHAT and CDR2 FQNNGV. With V trimmed by 5 bases and J by 4 bases, 14 bases remained unmatched.